This record looks at one TCR beta chain sequence and its context. What it binds is unknown. CDR1 is SNHLY and CDR2 is FYNNEI in the germline V gene. After removal of 3 bases from V and 5 bases from J, the junction contained 3 bases not matched to a gene. The CDR3 contains 13 residues. This record belongs to a study of cytomegalovirus exposure and HLA in healthy donors. Study-level points and caveats: An analysis done earlier found most TCR beta V segments productive about 87% or about 30% of the time.

Unrecorded immune exposures were likely, despite nominal health at sampling. The PCR was carried out with 60 Vbeta primers and 13 Jbeta primers. Clones were sequenced by immunoSEQ multiplex PCR, and TCRdb holds only the in-frame ones, with some missing. The data hold 100,000 to 150,000 clones, with roughly 82% observed a single time. This chain uses TRBV2 with TRBJ2-5; 7 bases fit TRBD2. Sequenced input: PBMCs. This receptor was obtained from a woman under 30 in good health and CMV-seropositive. Here the CDR3 DNA reads TGTGCCAGCAGTGAGGGGGGAGGGGAGACCCAGTACTTC. Protein: CASSEGGGETQYF.